This T cell receptor (beta chain) was profiled in a study of CD8 T cells in Susac syndrome. General study points: It was acknowledged in the study that its TCR sequencing and HLA analysis involved a relatively small number of individuals.

Notes on this clonotype: Its antigen remains unidentified.

The V end lost 4 bases, the J end lost 5 bases, and 13 bases lay between the germline ends. Germline V gives CDR1 SGHTA, CDR2 FQGTGA. CDR3 length: 14 amino acids. After extraction with the RNeasy kit, about 0.5 to 1 ug of the RNA was reverse transcribed using random hexamers. A multiplex approach, immunoSEQ multiplex PCR, amplified TCR beta CDR3 across 54 Vbeta and 13 Jbeta. TCRdb processed the immunoSEQ multiplex PCR reads anew with MiXCR; each CDR3 protein has one entry. The table records approximately 230,000 distinct CDR3 sequences, approximately 92% of them present only once. The clonotype comes from a human donor with multiple sclerosis. The source material was CD4+ T cells from PBMCs. The V call is TRBV7-3, the J call TRBJ2-3, with a possible D match to TRBD2 (5 bases). The CDR3 reads CASSWTPEGDTQYF. Written as DNA, the CDR3 is TGTGCCAGCAGCTGGACCCCAGAGGGAGATACGCAGTATTTT.